This TCR beta chain emerged from a study of cytomegalovirus exposure and HLA in healthy donors. To note about this clone: What it recognizes is unknown.

The study's findings and limits: According to reports, the classifier identified cytomegalovirus status with high specificity and sensitivity. Altogether, 160 or so TCR beta chains were recorded as cytomegalovirus-associated.

Sequencing was performed with immunoSEQ multiplex PCR; in TCRdb, only in-frame clones are kept and a portion is missing. The profile shows around 190,000 clones, less than 85% of them singletons. In germline, CDR1 is MDHEN, CDR2 SYDVKM. Deletions cut 6 bases from V and 5 bases from J, with 16 bases between. The CDR3 extends over 14 amino acids. Sample: PBMCs. This rearrangement joins TRBV28 to TRBJ2-5; the D gene is possibly TRBD2 (6 bases). The TCR comes from a man aged 18 to 30 in good health and CMV-seropositive. The CDR3 is CASSLPGSAETQYF. In DNA, the CDR3 is TGTGCCAGCAGCCTCCCCGGGAGTGCGGAGACCCAGTACTTC.